The subject of this entry is one T cell receptor beta chain. The antigen is undetermined. Naive or memory CD4+ cells were cultured 1:1 with T cell-depleted PBMCs plus CEF. Repertoires were generated with immunoSEQ multiplex PCR, while TCRdb's copy carries only in-frame clones and drops some. The data show roughly 45,000 clones, over 75% seen once. Germline V gene sequence: CDR1 MNHNS, CDR2 SASEGT. V lost 1 base and J lost 4, with 16 bases in between. The CDR3 covers 16 residues. The source of the sample is a study of CD4 T cells in relation to SARS-CoV-2 and coronaviruses. This TCR came from an adult with COVID-19. The chain links TRBV6-1 to TRBJ1-2; D is uncertain. Input material: naive CD4+ T cells from PBMCs, cultured in vitro. Indicated subset: naive CD4+ T cells isolated by negative enrichment. CDR3 in DNA: TGTGCCAGCAGTGAAGGGACCCTAATTACTGGCTATGGCTACACCTTC. It translates to CASSEGTLITGYGYTF.